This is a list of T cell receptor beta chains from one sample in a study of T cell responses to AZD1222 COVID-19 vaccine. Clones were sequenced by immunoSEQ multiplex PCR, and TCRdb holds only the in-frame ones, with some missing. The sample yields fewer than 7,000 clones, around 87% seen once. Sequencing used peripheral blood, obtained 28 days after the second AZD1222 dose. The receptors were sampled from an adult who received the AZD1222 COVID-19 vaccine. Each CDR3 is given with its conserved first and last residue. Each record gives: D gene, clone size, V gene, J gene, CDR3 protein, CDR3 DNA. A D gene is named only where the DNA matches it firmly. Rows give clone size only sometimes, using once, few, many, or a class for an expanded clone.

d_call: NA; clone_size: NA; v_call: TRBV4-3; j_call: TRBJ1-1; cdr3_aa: CASSQVKGSTEAFF; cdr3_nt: TGCGCCAGCAGCCAAGTAAAGGGAAGTACTGAAGCTTTCTTT
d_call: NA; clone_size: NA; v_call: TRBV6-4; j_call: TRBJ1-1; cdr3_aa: CASSELLNTEAFF; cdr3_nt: TGTGCCAGCAGTGAGCTGCTGAACACTGAAGCTTTCTTT
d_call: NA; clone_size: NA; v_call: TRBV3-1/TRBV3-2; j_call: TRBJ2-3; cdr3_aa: CASSLLWGDTDTQYF; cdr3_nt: TGTGCCAGCAGCCTCCTGTGGGGGGACACAGATACGCAGTATTTT
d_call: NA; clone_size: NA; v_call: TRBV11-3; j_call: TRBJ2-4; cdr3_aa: CASTWGDSGAGNIQYF; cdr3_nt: TGTGCCAGCACCTGGGGGGACTCAGGTGCGGGAAACATTCAGTACTTC
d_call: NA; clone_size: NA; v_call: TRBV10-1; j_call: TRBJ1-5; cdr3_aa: CARSDSSNQPQHF; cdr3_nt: TGCGCCAGGTCCGACAGTAGCAATCAGCCCCAGCATTTT
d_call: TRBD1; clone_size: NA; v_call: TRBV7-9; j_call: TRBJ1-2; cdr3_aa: CASSLLGTGVAGGYTF; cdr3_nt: TGTGCCAGCAGTCTCCTGGGGACAGGGGTGGCTGGTGGCTACACCTTC
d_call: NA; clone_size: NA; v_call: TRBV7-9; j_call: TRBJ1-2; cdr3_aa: CASSLNRDAGYTF; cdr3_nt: TGTGCCAGCAGCTTAAACAGGGACGCGGGCTACACCTTC
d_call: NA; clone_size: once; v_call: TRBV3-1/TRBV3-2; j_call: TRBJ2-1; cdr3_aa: CASSQDGAASSYNEQFF; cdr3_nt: TGTGCCAGCAGCCAAGATGGGGCGGCCTCTTCCTACAATGAGCAGTTCTTC
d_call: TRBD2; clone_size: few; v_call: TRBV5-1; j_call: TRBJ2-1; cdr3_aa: CASSLELAGASSYNEQFF; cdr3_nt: TGCGCCAGCAGCTTGGAGCTAGCGGGAGCCTCCTCCTACAATGAGCAGTTCTTC
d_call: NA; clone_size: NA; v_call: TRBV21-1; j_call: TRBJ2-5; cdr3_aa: CASNGGGEETQYF; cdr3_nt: TGTGCCAGCAATGGAGGGGGCGAAGAGACCCAGTACTTC
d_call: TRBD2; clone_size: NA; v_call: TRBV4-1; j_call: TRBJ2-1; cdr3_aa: CASSQSGLVGQFF; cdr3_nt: TGCGCCAGCAGCCAATCGGGACTAGTCGGGCAGTTCTTC
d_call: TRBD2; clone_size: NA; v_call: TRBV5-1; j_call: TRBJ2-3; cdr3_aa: CASSSPALAGVGTQYF; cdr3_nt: TGCGCCAGCAGCTCCCCGGCGCTAGCGGGGGTGGGGACGCAGTATTTT
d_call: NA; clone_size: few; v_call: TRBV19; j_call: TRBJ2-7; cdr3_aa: CASSIDSDVYEQYF; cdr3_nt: TGTGCCAGTAGTATAGACAGTGATGTCTACGAGCAGTACTTC
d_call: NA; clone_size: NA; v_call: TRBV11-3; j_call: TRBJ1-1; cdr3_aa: CASSARWNTEAFF; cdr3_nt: TGTGCCAGCAGCGCACGCTGGAACACTGAAGCTTTCTTT
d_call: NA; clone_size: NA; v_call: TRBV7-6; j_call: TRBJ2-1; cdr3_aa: CASSLQAESSYNEQFF; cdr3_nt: TGTGCCAGCAGCTTGCAAGCGGAGAGCTCCTACAATGAGCAGTTCTTC
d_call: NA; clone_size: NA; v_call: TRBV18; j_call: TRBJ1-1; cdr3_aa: CASSPPWDGTEAFF; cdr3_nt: TGTGCCAGCTCACCACCGTGGGATGGCACTGAAGCTTTCTTT
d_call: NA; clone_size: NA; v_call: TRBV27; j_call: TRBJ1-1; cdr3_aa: CASRSAGGDFTEAFF; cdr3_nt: TGTGCCAGCAGAAGCGCCGGAGGGGATTTTACTGAAGCTTTCTTT
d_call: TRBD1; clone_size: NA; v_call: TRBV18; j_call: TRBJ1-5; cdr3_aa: CASSPAQGDQPQHF; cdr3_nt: TGTGCCAGCTCACCCGCGCAGGGGGATCAGCCCCAGCATTTT
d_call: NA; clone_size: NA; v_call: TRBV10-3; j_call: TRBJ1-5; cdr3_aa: CAAGGQYQPQHF; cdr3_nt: TGTGCCGCGGGAGGACAGTATCAGCCCCAGCATTTT
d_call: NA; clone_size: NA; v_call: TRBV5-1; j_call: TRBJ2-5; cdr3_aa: CASSFGQVKRETQYF; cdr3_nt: TGCGCCAGCAGCTTCGGACAAGTGAAGAGGGAGACCCAGTACTTC
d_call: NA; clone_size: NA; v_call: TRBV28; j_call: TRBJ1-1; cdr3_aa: CASSSTVRGGVFF; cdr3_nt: TGTGCCAGCAGTTCTACAGTCAGGGGAGGGGTTTTCTTT
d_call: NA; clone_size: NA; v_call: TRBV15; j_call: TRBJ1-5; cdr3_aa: CATSRGRPDSNQPQHF; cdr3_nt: TGTGCCACCAGCAGAGGGCGTCCTGATAGCAATCAGCCCCAGCATTTT
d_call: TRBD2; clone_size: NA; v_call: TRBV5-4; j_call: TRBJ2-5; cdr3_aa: CASSATSGWQETQYF; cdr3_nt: TGTGCCAGCAGCGCGACTAGCGGGTGGCAAGAGACCCAGTACTTC
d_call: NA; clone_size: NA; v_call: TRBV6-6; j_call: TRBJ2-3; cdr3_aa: CASRRTSDTQYF; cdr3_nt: TGTGCCAGCAGGCGTACATCAGATACGCAGTATTTT
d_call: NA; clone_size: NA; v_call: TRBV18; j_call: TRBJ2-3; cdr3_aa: CASSVGGSDTQYF; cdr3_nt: TGTGCCAGCTCAGTAGGGGGTTCAGATACGCAGTATTTT
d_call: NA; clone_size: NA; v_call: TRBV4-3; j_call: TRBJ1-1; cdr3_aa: CASSQDLGNTEAFF; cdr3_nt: TGCGCCAGCAGCCAAGATTTGGGTAACACTGAAGCTTTCTTT
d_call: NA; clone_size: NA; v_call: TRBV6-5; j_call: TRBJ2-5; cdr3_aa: CASSYSPGETQYF; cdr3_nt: TGTGCCAGCAGTTACTCGCCGGGAGAGACCCAGTACTTC
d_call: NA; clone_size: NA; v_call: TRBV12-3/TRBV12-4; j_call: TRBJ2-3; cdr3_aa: CASSFSTDTQYF; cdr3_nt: TGTGCCAGCAGCTTTAGCACAGATACGCAGTATTTT
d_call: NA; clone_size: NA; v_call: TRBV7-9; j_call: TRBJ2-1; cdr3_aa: CASSPQGSYNEQFF; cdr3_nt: TGTGCCAGCAGCCCTCAGGGGAGTTACAATGAGCAGTTCTTC
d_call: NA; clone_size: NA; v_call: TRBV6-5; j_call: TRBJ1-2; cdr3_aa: CASFRGSTADYGYTF; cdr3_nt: TGTGCCAGCTTTAGGGGGAGTACTGCTGACTATGGCTACACCTTC
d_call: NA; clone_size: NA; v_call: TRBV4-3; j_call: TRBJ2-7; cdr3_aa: CASSQGLRLVGEQYF; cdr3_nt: TGCGCCAGCAGCCAAGGCCTGAGACTAGTAGGCGAGCAGTACTTC
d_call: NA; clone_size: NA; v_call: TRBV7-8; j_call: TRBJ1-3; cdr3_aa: CASSSYRDGNTIYF; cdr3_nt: TGTGCCAGCAGCTCTTACAGGGATGGAAACACCATATATTTT
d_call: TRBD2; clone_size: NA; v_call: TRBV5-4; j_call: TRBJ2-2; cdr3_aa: CASSSRTSGRNVGELFF; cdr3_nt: TGTGCCAGCAGCTCCCGGACTAGCGGGAGAAATGTCGGGGAGCTGTTTTTT
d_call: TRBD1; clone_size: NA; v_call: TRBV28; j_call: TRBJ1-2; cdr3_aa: CASSRTGDYGYTF; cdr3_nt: TGTGCCAGCAGCCGGACAGGGGACTATGGCTACACCTTC
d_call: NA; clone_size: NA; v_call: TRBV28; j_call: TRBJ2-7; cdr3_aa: CASSLSFDGSYEQYF; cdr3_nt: TGTGCCAGCAGTCTCTCATTTGACGGGTCCTACGAGCAGTACTTC
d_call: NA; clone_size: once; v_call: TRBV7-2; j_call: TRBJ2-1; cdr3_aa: CASSFREYDEQFF; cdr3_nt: TGTGCCAGCAGCTTCCGGGAGTACGATGAGCAGTTCTTC
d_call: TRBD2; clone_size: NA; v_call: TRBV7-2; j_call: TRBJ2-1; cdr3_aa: CASSLVGSGSGNEQFF; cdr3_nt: TGTGCCAGCAGCTTAGTGGGCAGCGGGAGTGGCAATGAGCAGTTCTTC
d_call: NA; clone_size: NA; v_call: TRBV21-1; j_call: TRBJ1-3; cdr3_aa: CASSPRGNTIYF; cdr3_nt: TGTGCCAGCAGCCCAAGGGGAAACACCATATATTTT
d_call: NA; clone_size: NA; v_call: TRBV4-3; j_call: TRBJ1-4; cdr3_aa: CASSHNEKLFF; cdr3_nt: TGCGCCAGCAGCCATAATGAAAAACTGTTTTTT
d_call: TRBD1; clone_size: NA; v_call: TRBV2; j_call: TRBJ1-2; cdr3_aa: CASTRDRDYGYTF; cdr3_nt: TGTGCCAGCACCCGGGACAGGGACTATGGCTACACCTTC
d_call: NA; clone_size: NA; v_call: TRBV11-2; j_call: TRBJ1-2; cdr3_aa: CASSPGQSYGYTF; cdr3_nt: TGTGCCAGCAGCCCCGGGCAGTCCTATGGCTACACCTTC
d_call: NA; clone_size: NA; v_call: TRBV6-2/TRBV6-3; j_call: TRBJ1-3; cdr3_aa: CASSYSRGPMAGNTIYF; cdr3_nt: TGTGCCAGCAGTTACTCCCGGGGCCCCATGGCTGGAAACACCATATATTTT
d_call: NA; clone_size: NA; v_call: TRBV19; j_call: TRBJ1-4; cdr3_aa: CASKGGATNEKLFF; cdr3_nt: TGTGCCAGTAAGGGGGGCGCGACTAATGAAAAACTGTTTTTT
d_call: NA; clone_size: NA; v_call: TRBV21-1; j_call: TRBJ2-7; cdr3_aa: CASSKETGTQYF; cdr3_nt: TGTGCCAGCAGCAAAGAGACGGGTACGCAGTACTTC
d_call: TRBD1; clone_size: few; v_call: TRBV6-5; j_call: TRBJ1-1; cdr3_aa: CASSRQGVLGTEAFF; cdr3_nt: TGTGCCAGCAGTCGACAGGGGGTTTTAGGCACTGAAGCTTTCTTT